Shown below are 31 T cell receptor beta chains from a single sample sequenced in a study of blood T cells in healthy people across ages. PCR was performed a second time for roughly 7 to 12 cycles using a sample-barcoded 5' primer and a J-beta primer mix. TCRdb reprocessed the 5' RACE reads with MiXCR, giving one entry per CDR3 protein. This sample has 1.5 million to 1.8 million distinct CDR3 sequences; around 40% occur once, and the top ten carry under 5%. Sample: blood. The receptor set was obtained from a woman aged 18-30 years in good health.

V is TRBV12-3 or TRBV12-4 and J is TRBJ2-7, with TRBD2 matching 13 bases. With V trimmed by 6 bases and J by 9 bases, 11 bases remained unmatched. This CDR3 is built from 15 residues. CDR3 DNA sequence: TGTGCCAGCAGCGACAGGACTAGCGGGAGAAGTGGGCAGTACTTC. Translated: CASSDRTSGRSGQYF.

The V and J genes are TRBV20-1 and TRBJ2-7; no reliable D call. The CDR3 contains 16 residues. In germline, CDR1 is DFQATT, CDR2 SNEGSKA (reference sequence). Trimming removed 4 bases from V and 1 base from J, with 20 bases in between. The chain's CDR3 is CSATNSSAPPSYEQYF. DNA for the CDR3: TGCAGTGCTACTAACTCCTCTGCCCCCCCGTCCTACGAGCAGTACTTC.

In its sample, this clonotype was seen a few times. The chain uses TRBV7-8 and TRBJ2-3, with D perhaps TRBD2 (6 bases). The CDR3 is 17 residues long. V was cut by 5 bases and J by 2 bases, with 20 bases left in between. The germline V gene has CDR1 SGHVS and CDR2 FQNEAQ. CDR3 nucleotides: TGTGCCAGCAGCCTAGGGGTTTGGCGGGGACTCACAGATACGCAGTATTTT. Protein product: CASSLGVWRGLTDTQYF.

This sequence joins TRBV20-1 and TRBJ2-3; the D gene is possibly TRBD1 (5 bases). Germline loops: CDR1 DFQATT, CDR2 SNEGSKA (reference sequence). CDR3 length equals 11 residues. Trimming cost V 6 bases and J 7 bases, with 11 bases left between them. The CDR3 reads CSAQTDNTQYF. The DNA for the CDR3 is TGCAGTGCCCAGACAGATAATACGCAGTATTTT.

This clonotype has a handful of counts. This chain connects TRBV7-2 to TRBJ2-3, with a tentative D call TRBD2 (5 bases). The germline V and J ends were trimmed by 5 bases and 2 bases, with 14 bases remaining between them. Germline CDR1 reads SGHTA; CDR2 reads FQGNSA. The CDR3 has 15 amino acids. This CDR3 is CASSPHGEFTDTQYF. The CDR3 nucleotides read TGTGCCAGCAGCCCCCACGGGGAGTTCACAGATACGCAGTATTTT.

The chain is built from TRBV29-1 and TRBJ2-7; 8 bases match TRBD1. CDR3 length equals 12 residues. Germline CDR1 SQVTM, CDR2 ANQGSEA. V gave up 5 bases and J gave up 2 bases; unmatched junction bases: 2. DNA for the CDR3: TGCAGCGTTCCGGGACAGGCCTACGAGCAGTACTTC. This encodes CSVPGQAYEQYF.

This clonotype was seen only once. This chain connects TRBV20-1 to TRBJ1-5, with D possibly TRBD1 on 6 matching bases. Trimming took off 6 bases at V and 2 bases at J, with 14 bases between the two ends. The CDR3 has 14 residues. Looked up from germline, CDR1 is DFQATT and CDR2 is SNEGSKA (reference sequence). The CDR3 DNA reads as TGCAGTGCCAAAGACAGGCGCGGCAATCAGCCCCAGCATTTT. It encodes CSAKDRRGNQPQHF.

CDR3 nucleotides: TGCGCCAGCAGCGTCTCAGGGAGTAATAGTGAAAAACTGTTTTTT. This codes for CASSVSGSNSEKLFF. V is TRBV5-1 and J is TRBJ1-4, with D possibly TRBD1 on 5 matching bases. Trimming left V 4 bases short and J 7 bases short, with 17 bases between. The CDR3 has 15 residues. From germline, CDR1 is SGHRS and CDR2 YFSETQ.

This chain uses TRBV24-1 with TRBJ2-3; D is possibly TRBD1 (5 bases). Looked up from germline, CDR1 is KGHDR and CDR2 is SFDVKD. V was trimmed by 3 bases and J by 1 base, leaving 10 bases between them. The CDR3 totals 15 residues. DNA for the CDR3: TGTGCCACCAGTGATCCATCGACAGGCACAGATACGCAGTATTTT. Its protein product is CATSDPSTGTDTQYF.

Comment on this clonotype: One end of the junction is discordant with germline, which a read error may explain. V gene TRBV4-1 combines with J gene TRBJ1-5; 9 nucleotides align to TRBD1. The CDR3 consists of 16 residues. The germline V gene has CDR1 MGHRA and CDR2 YSYEKL. Written as DNA, the CDR3 is TGCGCCAGAAGCCACGGACAGGGGATAAGCAATCAGCCCCAGCATTTT. Its translation is CARSHGQGISNQPQHF.

This clonotype was counted between two and nine times. The chain carries TRBV20-1 and TRBJ2-3; D is ambiguous. Trimming removed 2 bases at V and 5 bases at J, with 20 bases between. Germline CDR1 is DFQATT and CDR2 is SNEGSKA (reference sequence). CDR3 length: 16 residues. CDR3 nucleotide sequence: TGCAGTGCTAGACTTCGAGGCGTCAGAATGGGAGATACGCAGTATTTT. Protein sequence: CSARLRGVRMGDTQYF.

The chain recombines TRBV12-3 or TRBV12-4 with TRBJ2-7, with 9 bases matching TRBD2. Trimming cost V 6 bases and J 4 bases; bases outside gene matches: 10. CDR3 size: 15 residues. CDR3 in amino acids: CASRGGRAGGYEQYF. CDR3 nucleotides: TGTGCCAGCAGAGGAGGACGAGCGGGAGGATACGAGCAGTACTTC.

This chain uses TRBV12-3 or TRBV12-4 with TRBJ1-4; D might be TRBD1 (6 bases). Trimming removed 2 bases from V and 5 bases from J, with 15 bases in between. The CDR3 covers 16 residues. CDR3 bases: TGTGCCAGCAGTTTAAACGGGGGCGAAGGGAATGAAAAACTGTTTTTT. Residues: CASSLNGGEGNEKLFF.

Only one count was recorded for this clonotype. The chain joins TRBV20-1 to TRBJ2-1; D is possibly TRBD1 or TRBD2 (5 bases each). The germline V and J ends were trimmed by 3 bases and 6 bases, with 12 bases remaining between them. The CDR3 runs 13 residues. CDR1 DFQATT and CDR2 SNEGSKA come from the germline V gene (reference sequence). CDR3: CSARGDPSNEQFF. The CDR3 nucleotides are TGCAGTGCTAGGGGGGACCCATCCAATGAGCAGTTCTTC.

This clonotype was recorded a few times. The rearrangement links TRBV7-9 to TRBJ1-5; possible D gene TRBD1, 5 bases. Trimming stripped 5 bases from V and 1 base from J, with 12 bases between. Per the germline V gene, CDR1 is SEHNR and CDR2 is FQNEAQ (reference sequence). The CDR3 loop spans 15 amino acids. The chain's CDR3 is CASSPQGVSNQPQHF. In DNA, the CDR3 is TGTGCCAGCAGCCCCCAGGGCGTGAGCAATCAGCCCCAGCATTTT.

This clonotype was observed at least ten times. The chain employs TRBV7-2 and TRBJ1-6; 10 nucleotides match TRBD1. CDR1 and CDR2 (germline): SGHTA, FQGNSA. The CDR3 has 14 residues. V shed 4 bases and J 13 bases; nucleotides not matched to a gene: 7. CDR3 bases: TGTGCCAGCAGCTCACGGGACAGGGGATTCCCCCTCCACTTT. Its translation: CASSSRDRGFPLHF.

There are a few counts of this clonotype. The chain employs TRBV20-1 and TRBJ1-1, with 7 bases identical to TRBD1. Germline CDR1 DFQATT, CDR2 SNEGSKA (reference sequence). The CDR3 has 13 residues. Unmatched junction bases numbered 5, after V lost 6 bases and J lost 1 base. The CDR3 loop reads CSAPRDRNTEAFF. The CDR3 nucleotides are TGCAGTGCCCCACGGGACAGGAACACTGAAGCTTTCTTT.

This clonotype occurred a few times. The chain employs TRBV7-2 and TRBJ2-4; possibly TRBD1 or TRBD2 for D (5 bases each). Gene TRBJ2-7 matches the end of the DNA better, so the J call may be wrong. Germline lookup yields CDR1 SGHTA and CDR2 FQGNSA. The CDR3 contains 14 residues. The CDR3 is CASSNRDPFSEQYF. CDR3 coding DNA: TGTGCCAGCAGCAACCGGGACCCCTTTTCCGAGCAGTACTTC.

V gene TRBV5-6 combines with J gene TRBJ2-4, with 9 bases that match TRBD2. The CDR3 loop spans 15 amino acids. Germline values: CDR1 SGHDT, CDR2 YYEEEE. V was pared by 0 bases and J by 7 bases, with 5 bases of the junction left unmatched. This CDR3 is CASSLVAGGVNIQYF. The CDR3 coding sequence is TGTGCCAGCAGCTTGGTCGCGGGGGGGGTGAACATTCAGTACTTC.

This clonotype has only a few counts. The CDR3, as DNA: TGCGCCAGCAGCCAAACGCTTTCGTTGGGGTTGTCCTACGAGCAGTACTTC. Translating gives CASSQTLSLGLSYEQYF. The V and J genes are TRBV4-3 and TRBJ2-7; D uncertain. Trimming removed 2 bases at V and 1 base at J, with 18 bases between. CDR1 LGHNA and CDR2 YSLEER come from the germline V gene. The CDR3 is 17 residues long.

V gene TRBV20-1 combines with J gene TRBJ1-2; D is unclear. Deletions cut 1 base from V and 7 bases from J, with 7 bases between. CDR1 DFQATT and CDR2 SNEGSKA come from the germline V gene (reference sequence). This CDR3 spans 11 amino acids. CDR3 sequence reads: CSARARFGYTF. The CDR3 DNA reads TGCAGTGCTAGAGCGCGGTTTGGCTACACCTTC.

This clonotype was found a few times. The V and J genes are TRBV2 and TRBJ1-2; D not certain. Per germline, CDR1 SNHLY and CDR2 FYNNEI. V lost 2 bases and J 3 bases, leaving 13 bases between the germline ends. This CDR3 comprises 15 residues. CDR3 sequence (DNA): TGTGCCAGCAGTGAATGGTCCGACACGGACTATGGCTACACCTTC. Its translation is CASSEWSDTDYGYTF.

The V gene is TRBV27, the J gene TRBJ2-7; D gene unclear. This CDR3 region has 15 residues. CDR1 is MNHEY and CDR2 is SMNVEV in the germline V gene (reference sequence). Trimming pared 5 bases from V and 7 bases from J, leaving 21 bases between. CDR3 residues: CASSPSHTPYNEQYF. The CDR3 nucleotides are TGTGCCAGCAGTCCCAGTCACACCCCGTACAATGAGCAGTACTTC.

The chain employs TRBV19 and TRBJ1-5; D ambiguous. Trimming removed 7 bases from V and 3 bases from J, with 10 bases in between. The CDR3 covers 13 residues. Germline lookup yields CDR1 LNHDA and CDR2 SQIVND (reference sequence). CDR3 amino acids: CASTPVHNQPQHF. The CDR3 DNA is TGTGCCAGTACCCCAGTTCACAATCAGCCCCAGCATTTT. Using reference TRBV19 and TRBJ1-5 for the parts outside the CDR3, the full variable domain is DGGITQSPKYLFRKEGQNVTLSCEQNLNHDAMYWYRQDPGQGLRLIYYSQIVNDFQKGDIAEGYSVSREKKESFPLTVTSAQKNPTAFYLCASTPVHNQPQHFGDGTRLSIL.

The chain couples TRBV29-1 to TRBJ1-2; no clear D. V lost 4 bases, J lost 2 bases, and 14 bases lay in between. The CDR3 consists of 14 residues. The germline gives CDR1 SQVTM, CDR2 ANQGSEA. Here the CDR3 reads CSVGPRRANYGYTF. In nucleotides, the CDR3 is TGCAGCGTTGGCCCCCGTCGGGCCAACTATGGCTACACCTTC.

The rearrangement links TRBV20-1 to TRBJ1-5; TRBD1 matches at 9 bases. There are 14 residues in the CDR3. The V gene's germline CDR1 is DFQATT and CDR2 SNEGSKA (reference sequence). The J segment lost 5 bases and the V segment lost 3 bases, leaving 5 bases of the junction unmatched. The CDR3 sequence is CSASLDRGYQPQHF. CDR3 DNA: TGCAGTGCTAGTTTGGACAGGGGATATCAGCCCCAGCATTTT.

This clonotype was seen a few times. The V call is TRBV7-2, the J call TRBJ1-4; tentatively, D is TRBD1 (5 bases). Trimming pared 3 bases from V and 7 bases from J, leaving 12 bases between. CDR1 is SGHTA and CDR2 is FQGNSA in the germline V gene. The CDR3 has 14 residues. The CDR3 spells CASSFGQGSEKLFF. In nucleotides, the CDR3 is TGTGCCAGCAGCTTTGGGCAGGGAAGTGAAAAACTGTTTTTT.

This clonotype showed up just once. At one of its ends the junction is not consistent with the germline gene, which may arise from a read error. This sequence joins TRBV6-5 and TRBJ1-6, with D tentatively TRBD1 (5 bases). This CDR3 has 14 amino acids. Germline V gene lookup returns CDR1 MNHEY and CDR2 SVGAGI. The CDR3 loop reads CARRLGGVNSPLHF. The CDR3 bases are TGTGCCCGCAGACTAGGAGGGGTGAATTCACCCCTCCACTTT.

The V and J genes are TRBV7-6 and TRBJ2-5; either TRBD1 or TRBD2 may supply D (5 bases each). The assigned J gene may be wrong: the sequence end matches TRBJ2-4 better. Germline lookup yields CDR1 SGHVS and CDR2 FNYEAQ. The CDR3 totals 18 residues. The CDR3 DNA reads as TGTGCCAGCAGCTTCATCCCTAGTGGGGGATTTGGCAAAAACATTCAGTACTTC. Translating gives CASSFIPSGGFGKNIQYF.

The V and J genes are TRBV29-1 and TRBJ1-1; TRBD1 agrees at 8 bases. This CDR3 comprises 14 residues. With V trimmed by 7 bases and J by 5 bases, 12 bases remained unmatched. Per germline, CDR1 SQVTM and CDR2 ANQGSEA. CDR3 amino acids: CSAYGQGGGTEAFF. The CDR3 DNA is TGCAGCGCCTACGGACAGGGCGGGGGGACTGAAGCTTTCTTT.

V is TRBV7-2 and J is TRBJ2-1; 8 nucleotides match TRBD2. The CDR3 covers 14 residues. V shed 3 bases, J shed 5 bases, and the junction held 3 bases outside the gene matches. Per germline, CDR1 SGHTA and CDR2 FQGNSA. CDR3 protein: CASSFGGAHNEQFF. CDR3 nucleotide sequence: TGTGCCAGCAGCTTCGGGGGGGCCCACAATGAGCAGTTCTTC.